Listed below are T cell receptor beta chains from one sample, sequenced in a study of blood T cell repertoires in COVID-19. Sequencing was performed with immunoSEQ multiplex PCR; in TCRdb, only in-frame clones are kept and a portion is missing. The sample holds under 250,000 clones, about 79% seen once. The sample taken for sequencing was PBMCs or T cells enriched from blood (not recorded which). The receptor set was obtained from a woman aged 55-69 years who had recovered from COVID-19. Both conserved end residues are trimmed from each CDR3. The order of the fields is V gene, J gene, CDR3 protein.

TRBV2	TRBJ1-2	ASNRDRGSGGYT
TRBV28	TRBJ1-5	ASGTIGIGSNQPQH
TRBV30	TRBJ1-6	AWSAGRLRNSPLH
TRBV7-9	TRBJ2-3	ASSVEVRWDTQY
TRBV3-1/TRBV3-2	TRBJ1-1	ASSQVEETEAF
TRBV2	TRBJ2-2	ASSPRTSGNTGELF
TRBV6-1	TRBJ1-2	ASSEIVGSSGYT
TRBV6-5	TRBJ2-5	ASSYGQVETQY
TRBV5-4	TRBJ1-4	ASSLEGVEKLF
TRBV5-5	TRBJ1-5	ASSWGTGPGQPQH
TRBV18	TRBJ2-1	ASSPPQGRDNEQF
TRBV7-2	TRBJ2-5	ASSFITDILEETQY
TRBV13	TRBJ1-2	ASTQSSGEEGYGYT